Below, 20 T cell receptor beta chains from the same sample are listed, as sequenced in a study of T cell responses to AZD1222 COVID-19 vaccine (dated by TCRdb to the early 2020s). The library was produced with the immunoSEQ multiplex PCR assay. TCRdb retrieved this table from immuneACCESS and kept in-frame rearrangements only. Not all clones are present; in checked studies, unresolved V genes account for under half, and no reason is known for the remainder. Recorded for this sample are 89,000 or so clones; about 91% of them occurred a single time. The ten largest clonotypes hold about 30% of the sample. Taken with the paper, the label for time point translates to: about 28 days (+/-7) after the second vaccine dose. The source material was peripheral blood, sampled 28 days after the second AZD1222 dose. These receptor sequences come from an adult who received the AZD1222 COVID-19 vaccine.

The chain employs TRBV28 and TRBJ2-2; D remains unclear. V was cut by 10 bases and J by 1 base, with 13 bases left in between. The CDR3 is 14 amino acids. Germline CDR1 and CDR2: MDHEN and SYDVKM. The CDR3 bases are TGTGCCACCTGGGGTAGCCGGAACACCGGGGAGCTGTTTTTT. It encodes CATWGSRNTGELFF.

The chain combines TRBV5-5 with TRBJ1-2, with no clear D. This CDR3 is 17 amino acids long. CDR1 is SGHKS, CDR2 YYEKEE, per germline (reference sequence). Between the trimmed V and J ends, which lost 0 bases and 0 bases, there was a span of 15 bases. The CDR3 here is CASSLAASALSNYGYTF. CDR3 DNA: TGTGCCAGCAGCTTGGCTGCCTCGGCTTTATCTAACTATGGCTACACCTTC. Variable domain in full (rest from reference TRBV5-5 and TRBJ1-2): DAGVTQSPTHLIKTRGQQVTLRCSPISGHKSVSWYQQVLGQGPQFIFQYYEKEERGRGNFPDRFSARQFPNYSSELNVNALLLGDSALYLCASSLAASALSNYGYTFGSGTRLTVV.

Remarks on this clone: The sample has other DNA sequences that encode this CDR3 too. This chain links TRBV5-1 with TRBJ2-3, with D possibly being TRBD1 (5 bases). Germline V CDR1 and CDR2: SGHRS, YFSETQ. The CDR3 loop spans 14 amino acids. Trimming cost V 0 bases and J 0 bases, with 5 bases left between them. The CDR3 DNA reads TGCGCCAGCAGCTTGGGACAGAGCACAGATACGCAGTATTTT. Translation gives CASSLGQSTDTQYF.

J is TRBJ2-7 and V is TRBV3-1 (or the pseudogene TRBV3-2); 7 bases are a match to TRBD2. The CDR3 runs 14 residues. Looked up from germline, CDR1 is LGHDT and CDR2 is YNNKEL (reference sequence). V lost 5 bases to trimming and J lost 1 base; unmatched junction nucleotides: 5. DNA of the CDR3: TGTGCCAGCAGCGACACGGGGGGTTCCTACGAGCAGTACTTC. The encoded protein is CASSDTGGSYEQYF.

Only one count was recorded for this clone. CDR3 loop: CASSLEGTGGGETQYF. The DNA of the CDR3 is TGCGCCAGCAGCTTGGAGGGGACAGGGGGAGGGGAGACCCAGTACTTC. J is TRBJ2-5 and V is TRBV5-1; 11 positions match TRBD1. V was clipped by 0 bases and J by 5 bases; unmatched bases: 6. CDR1 and CDR2 (germline): SGHRS, YFSETQ. The CDR3 consists of 16 residues.

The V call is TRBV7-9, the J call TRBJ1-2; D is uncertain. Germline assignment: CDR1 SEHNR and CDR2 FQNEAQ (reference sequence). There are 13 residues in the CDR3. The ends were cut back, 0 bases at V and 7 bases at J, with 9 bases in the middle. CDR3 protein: CASSLARDAGYTF. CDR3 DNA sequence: TGTGCCAGCAGCTTAGCCCGGGATGCTGGCTACACCTTC.

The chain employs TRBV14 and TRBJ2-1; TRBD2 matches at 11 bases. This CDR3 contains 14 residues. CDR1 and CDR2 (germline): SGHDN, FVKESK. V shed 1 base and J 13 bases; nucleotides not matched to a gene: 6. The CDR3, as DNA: TGTGCCAGCAGCCAAGCGGGGACTAGCGGACCTCAGTTCTTC. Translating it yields CASSQAGTSGPQFF.

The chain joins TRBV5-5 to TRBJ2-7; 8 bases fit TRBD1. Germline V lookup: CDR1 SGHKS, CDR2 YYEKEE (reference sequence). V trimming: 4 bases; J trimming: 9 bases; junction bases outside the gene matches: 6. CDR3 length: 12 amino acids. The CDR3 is CASSVWTGSQYF. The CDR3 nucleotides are TGTGCCAGCAGCGTTTGGACAGGGTCGCAGTACTTC.

The CDR3, as DNA: TGTGCCGGGGACTTCCAAGAGACCCAGTACTTC. It yields the protein CAGDFQETQYF. V gene TRBV30 combines with J gene TRBJ2-5, with a possible D match to TRBD2 (6 bases). V lost 8 bases and J lost 1, with 8 bases in between. From germline, CDR1 is GTSNPN and CDR2 SVGIG (reference sequence). This CDR3 has 11 residues.

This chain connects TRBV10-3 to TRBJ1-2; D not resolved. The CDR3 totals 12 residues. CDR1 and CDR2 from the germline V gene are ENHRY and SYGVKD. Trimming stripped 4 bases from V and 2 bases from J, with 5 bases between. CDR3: CAISGPNYGYTF. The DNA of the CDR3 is TGTGCCATCAGTGGACCCAACTATGGCTACACCTTC.

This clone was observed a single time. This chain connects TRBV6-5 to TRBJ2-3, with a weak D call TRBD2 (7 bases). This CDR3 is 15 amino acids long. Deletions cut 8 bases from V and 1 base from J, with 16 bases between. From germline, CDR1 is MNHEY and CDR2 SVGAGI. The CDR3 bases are TGTGCCAGCCTGGGGGGGCGCATGGGCACAGATACGCAGTATTTT. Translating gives CASLGGRMGTDTQYF.

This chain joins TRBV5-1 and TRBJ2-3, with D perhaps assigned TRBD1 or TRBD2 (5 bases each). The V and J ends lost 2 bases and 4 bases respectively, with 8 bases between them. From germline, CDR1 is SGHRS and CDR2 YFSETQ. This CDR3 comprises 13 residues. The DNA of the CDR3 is TGCGCCAGCAGCTTTGGGGGATCAGATACGCAGTATTTT. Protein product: CASSFGGSDTQYF.

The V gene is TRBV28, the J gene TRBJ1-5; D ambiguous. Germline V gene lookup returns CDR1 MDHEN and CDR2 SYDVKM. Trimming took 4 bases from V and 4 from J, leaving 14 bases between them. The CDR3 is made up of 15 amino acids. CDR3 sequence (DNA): TGTGCCAGCAGTTACCCGGGGAGTGGGAATCAGCCCCAGCATTTT. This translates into CASSYPGSGNQPQHF.

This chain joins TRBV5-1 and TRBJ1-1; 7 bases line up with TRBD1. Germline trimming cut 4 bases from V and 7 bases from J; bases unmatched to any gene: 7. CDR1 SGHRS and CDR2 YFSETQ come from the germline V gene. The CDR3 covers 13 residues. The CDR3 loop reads CASSRPGTVEAFF. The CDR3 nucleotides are TGCGCCAGCAGCCGGCCAGGGACAGTTGAAGCTTTCTTT.

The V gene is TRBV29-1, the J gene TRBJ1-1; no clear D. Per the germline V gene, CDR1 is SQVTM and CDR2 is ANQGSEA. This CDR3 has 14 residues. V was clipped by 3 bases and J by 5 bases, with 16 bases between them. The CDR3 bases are TGCAGCGTTGACTGGTTTGGGGAAGAGACTGAAGCTTTCTTT. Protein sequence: CSVDWFGEETEAFF. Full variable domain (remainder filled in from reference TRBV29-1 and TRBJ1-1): SAVISQKPSRDICQRGTSLTIQCQVDSQVTMMFWYRQQPGQSLTLIATANQGSEATYESGFVIDKFPISRPNLTFSTLTVSNMSPEDSSIYLCSVDWFGEETEAFFGQGTRLTVV.

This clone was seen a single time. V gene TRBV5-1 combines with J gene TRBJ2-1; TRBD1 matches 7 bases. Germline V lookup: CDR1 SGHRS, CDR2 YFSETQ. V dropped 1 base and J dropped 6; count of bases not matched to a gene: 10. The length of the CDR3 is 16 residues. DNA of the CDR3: TGCGCCAGCAGCTTGAGCTTGGGAACAGGGGTCAATGAGCAGTTCTTC. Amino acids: CASSLSLGTGVNEQFF.

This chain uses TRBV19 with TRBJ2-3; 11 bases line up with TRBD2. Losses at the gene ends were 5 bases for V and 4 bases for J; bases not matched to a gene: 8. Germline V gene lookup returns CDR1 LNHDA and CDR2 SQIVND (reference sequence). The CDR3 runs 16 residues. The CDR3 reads CASSQGLAGRADTQYF. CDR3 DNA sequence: TGTGCCAGTAGTCAAGGACTAGCGGGTAGGGCAGATACGCAGTATTTT.

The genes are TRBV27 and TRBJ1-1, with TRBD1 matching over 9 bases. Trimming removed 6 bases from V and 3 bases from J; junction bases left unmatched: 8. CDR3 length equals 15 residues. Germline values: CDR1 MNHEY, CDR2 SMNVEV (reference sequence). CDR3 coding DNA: TGTGCCAGCAGCCCCGGGACAGGGACTGACACTGAAGCTTTCTTT. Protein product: CASSPGTGTDTEAFF.

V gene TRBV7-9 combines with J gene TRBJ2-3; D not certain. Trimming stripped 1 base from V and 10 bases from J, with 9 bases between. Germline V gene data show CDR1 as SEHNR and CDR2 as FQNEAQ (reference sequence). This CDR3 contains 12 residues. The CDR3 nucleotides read TGTGCCAGCAGCTTAGACCCCCCGGCGCAGTATTTT. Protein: CASSLDPPAQYF. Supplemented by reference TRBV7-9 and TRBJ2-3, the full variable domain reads DTGVSQNPRHKITKRGQNVTFRCDPISEHNRLYWYRQTLGQGPEFLTYFQNEAQLEKSRLLSDRFSAERPKGSFSTLEIQRTEQGDSAMYLCASSLDPPAQYFGPGTRLTVL.

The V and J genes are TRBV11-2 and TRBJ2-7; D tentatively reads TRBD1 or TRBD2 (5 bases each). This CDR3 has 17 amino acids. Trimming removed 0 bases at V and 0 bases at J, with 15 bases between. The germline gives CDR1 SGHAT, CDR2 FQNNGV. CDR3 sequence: CASSLEWGRISSYEQYF. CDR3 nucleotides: TGTGCCAGCAGCTTAGAATGGGGACGGATTAGCTCCTACGAGCAGTACTTC. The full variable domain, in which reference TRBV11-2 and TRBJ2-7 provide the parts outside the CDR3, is EAGVAQSPRYKIIEKRQSVAFWCNPISGHATLYWYQQILGQGPKLLIQFQNNGVVDDSQLPKDRFSAERLKGVDSTLKIQPAKLEDSAVYLCASSLEWGRISSYEQYFGPGTRLTVT.